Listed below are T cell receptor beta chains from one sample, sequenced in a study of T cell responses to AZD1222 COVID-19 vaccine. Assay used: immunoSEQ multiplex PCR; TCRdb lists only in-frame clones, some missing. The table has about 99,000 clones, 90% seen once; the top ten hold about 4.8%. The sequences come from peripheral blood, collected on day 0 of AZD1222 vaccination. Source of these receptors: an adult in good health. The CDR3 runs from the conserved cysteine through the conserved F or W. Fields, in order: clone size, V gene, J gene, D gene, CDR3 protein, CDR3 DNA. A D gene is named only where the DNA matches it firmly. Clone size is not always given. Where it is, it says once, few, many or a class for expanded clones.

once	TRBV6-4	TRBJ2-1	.	CASSDRGVGEQFF	TGTGCCAGCAGTGACAGGGGAGTAGGTGAGCAGTTCTTC
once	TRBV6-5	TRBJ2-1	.	CASASGWGEQFF	TGTGCCAGCGCGTCCGGGTGGGGTGAGCAGTTCTTC
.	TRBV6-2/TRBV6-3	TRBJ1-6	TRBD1	CASSATGGNSPLHF	TGTGCCAGCAGTGCGACAGGGGGAAATTCACCCCTCCACTTT
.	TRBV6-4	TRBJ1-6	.	CASRMGSSYNSPLHF	TGTGCCAGTAGGATGGGATCCTCCTATAATTCACCCCTCCACTTT
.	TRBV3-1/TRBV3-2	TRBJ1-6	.	CASSQARTRNNSPLHF	TGTGCCAGCAGCCAAGCTAGGACCCGAAATAATTCACCCCTCCACTTT
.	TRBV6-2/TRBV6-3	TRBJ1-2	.	CASSYQGHYGYTF	TGTGCCAGCAGTTATCAAGGCCACTATGGCTACACCTTC
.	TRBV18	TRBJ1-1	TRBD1	CASSPTTGAAEAFF	TGTGCCAGCTCACCTACGACAGGGGCTGCTGAAGCTTTCTTT
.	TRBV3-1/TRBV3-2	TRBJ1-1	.	CASSPRQNTEAFF	TGTGCCAGCAGCCCTCGACAGAACACTGAAGCTTTCTTT
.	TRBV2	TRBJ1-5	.	CASSEGQPINQPQHF	TGTGCCAGCAGTGAAGGGCAGCCGATCAATCAGCCCCAGCATTTT
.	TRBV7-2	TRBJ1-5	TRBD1	CASSLRTGQGGNQPQHF	TGTGCCAGCAGTTTAAGGACAGGCCAGGGGGGCAATCAGCCCCAGCATTTT
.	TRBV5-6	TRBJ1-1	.	CASSWTVGTEAFF	TGTGCCAGCAGCTGGACAGTAGGGACTGAAGCTTTCTTT
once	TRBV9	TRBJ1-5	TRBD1	CASSVDPGGASQHF	TGTGCCAGCAGCGTAGACCCAGGGGGCGCGTCCCAGCATTTT
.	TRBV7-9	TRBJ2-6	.	CASSLVDAGANVLTF	TGTGCCAGCAGCTTAGTGGACGCTGGGGCCAACGTCCTGACTTTC
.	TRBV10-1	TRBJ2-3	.	CASSESGTRDTQYF	TGCGCCAGCAGTGAGTCCGGGACCAGAGATACGCAGTATTTT
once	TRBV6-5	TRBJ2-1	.	CASIRPTVYNEQFF	TGTGCCAGCATTCGCCCAACCGTCTACAATGAGCAGTTCTTC
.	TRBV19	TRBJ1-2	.	CASSMGGVDYGYTF	TGTGCCAGTAGTATGGGGGGGGTTGACTATGGCTACACCTTC
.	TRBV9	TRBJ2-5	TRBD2	CASSAPLAGVETQYF	TGTGCCAGCAGCGCCCCACTAGCGGGGGTGGAGACCCAGTACTTC
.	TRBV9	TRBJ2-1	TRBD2	CASSVSWRGGLEQFF	TGTGCCAGCAGCGTATCGTGGCGGGGGGGCCTTGAGCAGTTCTTC
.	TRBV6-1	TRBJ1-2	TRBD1	CASSEADRASYGYTF	TGTGCCAGCAGTGAAGCGGACAGGGCTTCCTATGGCTACACCTTC
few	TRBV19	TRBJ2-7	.	CASTPSGETYEQYF	TGTGCCAGTACCCCCTCCGGGGAGACCTACGAGCAGTACTTC
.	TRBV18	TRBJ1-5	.	CASSPSGPYSNQPQHF	TGTGCCAGCTCACCTTCAGGACCTTATAGCAATCAGCCCCAGCATTTT
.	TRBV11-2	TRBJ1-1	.	CASSLAVSTEAFF	TGTGCCAGCAGCTTAGCGGTGAGCACTGAAGCTTTCTTT
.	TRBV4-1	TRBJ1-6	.	CASSQALTGTDNSPLHF	TGCGCCAGCAGCCAAGCCTTGACCGGGACGGATAATTCACCCCTCCACTTT
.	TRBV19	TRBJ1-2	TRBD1	CASSMSRWTGVVGYTF	TGTGCCAGTAGTATGTCACGGTGGACAGGGGTTGTCGGCTACACCTTC
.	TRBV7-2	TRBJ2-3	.	CASSSQNPTDTQYF	TGTGCCAGCAGCTCCCAGAATCCCACAGATACGCAGTATTTT
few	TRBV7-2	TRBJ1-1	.	CASSFGGPEAFF	TGTGCCAGCAGCTTTGGGGGTCCTGAAGCTTTCTTT
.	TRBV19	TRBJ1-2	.	CASTESGSYGYTF	TGTGCCAGTACCGAAAGTGGATCCTATGGCTACACCTTC
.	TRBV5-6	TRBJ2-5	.	CASSRAVGETQYF	TGTGCCAGCAGTCGGGCGGTGGGGGAGACCCAGTACTTC
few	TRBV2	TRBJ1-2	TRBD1	CASTKSRYRGEYGYTF	TGTGCCAGCACAAAGTCTCGATACAGGGGGGAGTATGGCTACACCTTC
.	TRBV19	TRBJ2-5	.	CASSIRGGFQETQYF	TGTGCCAGTAGTATAAGGGGGGGGTTCCAAGAGACCCAGTACTTC
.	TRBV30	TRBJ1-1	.	CAWSTQTGGTEAFF	TGTGCCTGGAGTACACAGACGGGGGGAACTGAAGCTTTCTTT
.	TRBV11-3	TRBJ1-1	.	CASSLGIGTEAFF	TGTGCCAGCAGCTTGGGGATAGGGACTGAAGCTTTCTTT
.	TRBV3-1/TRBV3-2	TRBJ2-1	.	CASSQETGRHYNEQFF	TGTGCCAGCAGCCAAGAAACGGGGCGCCACTACAATGAGCAGTTCTTC
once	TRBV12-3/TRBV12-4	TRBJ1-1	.	CASTPGAFF	TGTGCCAGCACCCCGGGAGCTTTCTTT
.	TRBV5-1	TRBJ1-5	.	CASSTDGQINQPQHF	TGCGCCAGCAGCACCGACGGACAGATCAATCAGCCCCAGCATTTT
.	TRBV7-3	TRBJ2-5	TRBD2	CASSPGLGRETQYF	TGTGCCAGCAGCCCGGGACTAGGGAGAGAGACCCAGTACTTC
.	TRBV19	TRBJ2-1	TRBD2	CASTGGGASSSYNEQFF	TGTGCCAGTACCGGCGGGGGGGCTTCTAGCTCCTACAATGAGCAGTTCTTC
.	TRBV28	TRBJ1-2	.	CASDGTVDGYTF	TGTGCCAGCGATGGGACGGTTGATGGCTACACCTTC
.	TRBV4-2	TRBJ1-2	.	CASSQEVNPEGDGYTF	TGTGCCAGCAGCCAAGAGGTTAATCCGGAGGGGGATGGCTACACCTTC
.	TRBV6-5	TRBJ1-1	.	CASSYQASVGTEAFF	TGTGCCAGCAGTTACCAGGCGTCGGTGGGCACTGAAGCTTTCTTT
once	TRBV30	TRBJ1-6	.	CAWSMGGSSYNSPLHF	TGTGCCTGGAGTATGGGGGGTAGCTCCTATAATTCACCCCTCCACTTT
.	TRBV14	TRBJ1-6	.	CASSQSAYSPLHF	TGTGCCAGCAGCCAAAGTGCGTACTCACCCCTCCACTTT
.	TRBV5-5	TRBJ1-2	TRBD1	CASSYPGQEGWGYTF	TGTGCCAGCAGCTATCCGGGACAGGAGGGCTGGGGCTACACCTTC
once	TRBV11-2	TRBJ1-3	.	CASSSLISGNTIYF	TGTGCCAGCAGCTCGCTCATTTCTGGAAACACCATATATTTT
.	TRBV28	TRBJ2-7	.	CATSITYEQYF	TGTGCCACCTCGATTACCTACGAGCAGTACTTC
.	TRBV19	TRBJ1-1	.	CASSVPTARPTEAFF	TGTGCCAGTAGTGTCCCGACGGCCCGTCCCACTGAAGCTTTCTTT
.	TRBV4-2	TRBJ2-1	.	CASSQERFGPSIPSSYNEQFF	TGTGCCAGCAGCCAAGAGAGGTTTGGACCCTCCATCCCCAGCTCCTACAATGAGCAGTTCTTC
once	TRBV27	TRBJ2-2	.	CASRRNRVTGELFF	TGTGCCAGCAGGCGAAACAGGGTCACCGGGGAGCTGTTTTTT
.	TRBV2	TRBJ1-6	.	CASRPTGVRSPLHF	TGTGCCAGCAGGCCAACGGGGGTACGTTCACCCCTCCACTTT
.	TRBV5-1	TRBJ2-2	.	CASSFSEGGELFF	TGCGCCAGCAGCTTTAGCGAGGGCGGGGAGCTGTTTTTT
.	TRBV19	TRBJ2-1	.	CASSHKGGPYNEQFF	TGTGCCAGTAGCCATAAGGGGGGACCTTACAATGAGCAGTTCTTC
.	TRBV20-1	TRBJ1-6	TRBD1	CSASPVDRASPLHF	TGCAGTGCTAGTCCCGTGGACAGGGCTTCACCCCTCCACTTT
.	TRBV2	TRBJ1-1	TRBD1	CASRTQGAEAFF	TGTGCCAGCAGGACACAGGGGGCTGAAGCTTTCTTT